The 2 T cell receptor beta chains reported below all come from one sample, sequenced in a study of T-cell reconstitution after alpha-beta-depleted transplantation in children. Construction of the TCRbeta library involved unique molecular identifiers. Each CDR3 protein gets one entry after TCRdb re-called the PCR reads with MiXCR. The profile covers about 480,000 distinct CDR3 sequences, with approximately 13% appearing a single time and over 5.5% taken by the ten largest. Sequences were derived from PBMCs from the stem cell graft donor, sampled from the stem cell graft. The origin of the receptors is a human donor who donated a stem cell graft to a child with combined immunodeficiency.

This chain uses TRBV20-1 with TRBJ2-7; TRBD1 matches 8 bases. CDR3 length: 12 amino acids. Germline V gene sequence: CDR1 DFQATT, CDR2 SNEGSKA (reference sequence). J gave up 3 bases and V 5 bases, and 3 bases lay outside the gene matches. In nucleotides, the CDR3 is TGCAGTGCTCCGGGACAGGTCTACGAGCAGTACTTC. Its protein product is CSAPGQVYEQYF.

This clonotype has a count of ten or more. CDR3 bases: TGTGCCACCAGCAGGGGGACCGACTACACCGGGGAGCTGTTTTTT. As protein: CATSRGTDYTGELFF. This sequence joins TRBV15 and TRBJ2-2; D assignment may be TRBD1 or TRBD2 (5 bases each). Trimming stripped 3 bases from V and 3 bases from J, with 11 bases between. The germline V gene encodes CDR1 LNHNV and CDR2 YYDKDF (reference sequence). The CDR3 covers 15 residues.